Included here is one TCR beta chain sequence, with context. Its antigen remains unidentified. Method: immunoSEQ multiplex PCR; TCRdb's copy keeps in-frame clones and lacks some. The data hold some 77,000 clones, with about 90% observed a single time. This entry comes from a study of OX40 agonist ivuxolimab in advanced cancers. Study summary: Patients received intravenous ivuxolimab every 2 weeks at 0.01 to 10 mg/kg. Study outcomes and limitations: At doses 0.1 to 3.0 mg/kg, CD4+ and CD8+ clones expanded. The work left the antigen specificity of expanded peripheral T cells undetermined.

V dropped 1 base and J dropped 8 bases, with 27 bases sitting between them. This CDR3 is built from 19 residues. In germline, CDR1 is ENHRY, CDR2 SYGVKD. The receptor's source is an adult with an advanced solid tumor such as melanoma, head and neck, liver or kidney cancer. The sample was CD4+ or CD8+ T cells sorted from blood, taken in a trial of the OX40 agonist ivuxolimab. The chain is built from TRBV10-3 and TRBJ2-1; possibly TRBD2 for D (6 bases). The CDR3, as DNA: TGTGCCATCAGTGAGTTCTGGGAAGGTGGAGGGACTGGCAAGGATGAGCAGTTCTTC. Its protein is CAISEFWEGGGTGKDEQFF.